A selection of T cell receptor beta chains follows, all from one sample in a study of cytomegalovirus exposure and HLA in healthy donors. Some clones are missing from TCRdb's copy, which holds only in-frame ones; the method was immunoSEQ multiplex PCR. This specimen shows about 200,000 clones; the ten leading clones hold around 0.74%. Material for sequencing was PBMCs. Receptors originate from a boy aged 5-17 years in good health and CMV-seronegative. CDR3s include the opening cysteine and the closing phenylalanine or tryptophan. The order of the fields is J gene, V gene, CDR3 protein.

TRBJ1-5	TRBV7-2	CASSPIGGSNQPQHF
TRBJ1-2	TRBV7-8	CASSWDSSNYGYTF
TRBJ1-2	TRBV7-3	CASTQAGNYGYTF
TRBJ1-5	TRBV6-5	CASGEGGESQPQHF
TRBJ1-4	TRBV2	CASSESLEKLFF
NA	TRBV11-1	CAREQGSLAGTYEQYF
TRBJ1-2	TRBV5-1	CASSLTPGEPTLFYGYTF
TRBJ2-3	TRBV2	CASRELASTDTQYF
TRBJ2-7	TRBV10-3	CAISESAPAVGPYEQYF
TRBJ1-5	TRBV4-1	CASSLTDRVNQPQHF
TRBJ2-3	TRBV5-4	CASSPRTGPDTQYF
TRBJ1-6	TRBV4-1	CASSQTGDSYNSPLHF
TRBJ2-5	TRBV7-9	CASSPGQGETQYF
TRBJ1-5	TRBV11-2	CASSRTDNQPQHF
TRBJ2-5	TRBV9	CASSARGTLKGETQYF
TRBJ2-5	TRBV7-9	CASSYLRGNQETQYF
TRBJ2-3	TRBV11-2	CASSLGASGGTDTQYF
TRBJ2-5	TRBV11-3	CASSLGGGQETQYF
TRBJ2-3	TRBV11-2	CASSSLGVQGKTDTQYF
TRBJ2-7	TRBV19	CASSDRGVGEQYF
TRBJ1-4	TRBV25-1	CASSESGATNEKLFF
TRBJ1-5	TRBV10-3	CAISEVDSNQPQHF
TRBJ1-4	TRBV11-1	CASSRTAATNEKLFF
TRBJ2-3	TRBV4-1	CASSHAGVRTDTQYF
TRBJ1-2	TRBV6-6	CASSYSAGDNYGYTF
TRBJ2-3	TRBV7-2	CASSRTSWTDTQYF
TRBJ1-1	TRBV29-1	CSVEGTGVTEAFF
TRBJ2-6	TRBV6-1	CASSGTSGGSGANVLTF
TRBJ2-1	TRBV30	CAWSDLAGGKFF
TRBJ1-2	TRBV5-1	CASSQTGGGLYGYTF
TRBJ1-4	TRBV19	CATSRQGATNEKLFF
TRBJ1-6	TRBV27	CASSFPGVSSPLHF
TRBJ2-3	TRBV5-4	CASSSGQNTDTQYF
TRBJ1-2	TRBV4-2	CASSQLTDSALDGYTF
TRBJ2-7	TRBV28	CANTLAGVSEQYF
TRBJ2-2	TRBV7-3	CASSVGQGSSTGELFF
TRBJ1-6	TRBV7-2	CASSYPDRGRLDSPLHF
TRBJ1-5	TRBV6-7	CASSYGQGKHF
TRBJ2-5	TRBV6-6	CASSYSRGHWEETQYF
TRBJ1-2	TRBV7-9	CASSLATGETGYTF
TRBJ2-7	TRBV10-3	CAISAGYSYEQYF
TRBJ2-1	TRBV9	CASSPPGAEGEQFF
TRBJ2-4	TRBV28	CASSLIQGSGKNIQYF
TRBJ2-7	TRBV7-2	CASSFTRDTYEQYF
TRBJ1-2	TRBV5-1	CASSFDNGRSGGYTF
TRBJ1-1	TRBV7-8	CASSLGSGNTEAFF
TRBJ1-1	TRBV6-5	CASNLGAGLNTEAFF
TRBJ1-5	TRBV19	CASTSLGGGNQPQHF